The sequence of this T cell receptor (beta chain) was determined in a study of cytomegalovirus exposure and HLA in healthy donors. The study, taken as a whole, reports: Earlier findings revealed that most TCR beta V segments proved productive either about 87% or about 30% of the time. Cytomegalovirus-associated status was assigned to approximately 160 TCR beta chains.

The PCR ran on 60 Vbeta and 13 Jbeta primers. In the original workflow: Unique TCR beta chains numbered 60 million to 100 million in a later analysis, with roughly 11 million shared. The table came from immunoSEQ multiplex PCR; TCRdb's copy has only in-frame clones and leaves some out. D and trimming were read from the DNA, whereas the V and J calls and clone size are those reported in that table. The sample has about 200,000 clones, 82% seen once. As to this clone: Its cognate antigen is unknown.

All donors participated as healthy donors of bone marrow. This clonotype was obtained from a middle-aged woman in good health and CMV-seronegative. The sequenced material came from PBMCs.

The CDR3 bases are TGTGCCAGCAGCCCGAGACTAGCGGGAGAATCCGGGGAGCTGTTTTTT. Amino acids: CASSPRLAGESGELFF. The chain is built from TRBV7-8 and TRBJ2-2, with 12 bases aligning to TRBD2. This CDR3 contains 16 residues. V dropped 5 bases and J dropped 6; count of bases not matched to a gene: 7. Germline CDR1 reads SGHVS; CDR2 reads FQNEAQ.